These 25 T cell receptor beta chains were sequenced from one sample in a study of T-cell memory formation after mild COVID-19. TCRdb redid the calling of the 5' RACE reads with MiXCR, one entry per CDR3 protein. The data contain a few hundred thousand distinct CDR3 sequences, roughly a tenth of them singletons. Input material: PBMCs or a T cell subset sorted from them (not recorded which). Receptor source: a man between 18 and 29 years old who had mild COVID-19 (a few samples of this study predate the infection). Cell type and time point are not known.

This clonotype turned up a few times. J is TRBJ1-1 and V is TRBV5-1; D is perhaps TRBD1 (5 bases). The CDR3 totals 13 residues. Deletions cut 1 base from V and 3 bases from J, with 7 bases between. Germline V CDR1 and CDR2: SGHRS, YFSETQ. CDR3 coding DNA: TGCGCCAGCAGCTTGTCAGGGTACACTGAAGCTTTCTTT. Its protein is CASSLSGYTEAFF.

This CDR3 is CASSEQSREQFF. In DNA form, the CDR3 reads TGTGCCAGCAGTGAACAGTCTCGGGAGCAGTTCTTC. The chain has TRBV2 and TRBJ2-1, with D uncertain. Germline CDR1 reads SNHLY; CDR2 reads FYNNEI. The CDR3 length is 12 residues. V was cut by 2 bases and J by 10 bases, with 9 bases left in between.

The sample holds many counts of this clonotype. CDR3 nucleotide sequence: TGCGCCAGCAGCCACCCGGTGGTAGCGGCCTACAATGAGCAGTTCTTC. The encoded protein is CASSHPVVAAYNEQFF. This sequence joins TRBV4-1 and TRBJ2-1; possibly TRBD2 for D (6 bases). Trimming removed 3 bases at V and 2 bases at J, with 14 bases between. The CDR3 loop spans 16 amino acids. Per germline, CDR1 MGHRA and CDR2 YSYEKL.

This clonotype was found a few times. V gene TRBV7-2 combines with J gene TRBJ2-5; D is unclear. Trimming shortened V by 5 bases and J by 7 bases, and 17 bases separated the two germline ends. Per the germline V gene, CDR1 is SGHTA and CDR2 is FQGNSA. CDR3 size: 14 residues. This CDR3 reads CASSIVGTARTQYF. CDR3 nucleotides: TGTGCCAGCAGCATCGTTGGCACCGCCCGGACCCAGTACTTC. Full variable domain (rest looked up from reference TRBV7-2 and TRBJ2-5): GAGVSQSPSNKVTEKGKDVELRCDPISGHTALYWYRQSLGQGLEFLIYFQGNSAPDKSGLPSDRFSAERTGGSVSTLTIQRTQQEDSAVYLCASSIVGTARTQYFGPGTRLLVL.

The CDR3, as DNA: TGTGCCAGCAGTTACCGGACTAGCGGGGGGCCTTTAAGGGAGACCCAGTACTTC. Protein sequence: CASSYRTSGGPLRETQYF. The rearrangement uses TRBV27 and TRBJ2-5, with 14 bases lining up with TRBD2. CDR3 length: 18 amino acids. The germline gives CDR1 MNHEY, CDR2 SMNVEV (reference sequence). V dropped 4 bases and J dropped 5; count of bases not matched to a gene: 12.

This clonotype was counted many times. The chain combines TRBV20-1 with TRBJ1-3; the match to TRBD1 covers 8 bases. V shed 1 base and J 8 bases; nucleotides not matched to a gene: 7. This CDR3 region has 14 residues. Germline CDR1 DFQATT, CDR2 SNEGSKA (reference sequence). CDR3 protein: CSARVAGGRDTIYF. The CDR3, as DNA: TGCAGTGCTAGAGTGGCAGGGGGCAGGGACACCATATATTTT.

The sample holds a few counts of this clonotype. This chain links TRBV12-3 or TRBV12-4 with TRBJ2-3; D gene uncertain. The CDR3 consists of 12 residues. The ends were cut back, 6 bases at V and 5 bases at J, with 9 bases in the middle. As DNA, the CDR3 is TGTGCCAGCAGGTCGGGTGGAGATACGCAGTATTTT. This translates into CASRSGGDTQYF.

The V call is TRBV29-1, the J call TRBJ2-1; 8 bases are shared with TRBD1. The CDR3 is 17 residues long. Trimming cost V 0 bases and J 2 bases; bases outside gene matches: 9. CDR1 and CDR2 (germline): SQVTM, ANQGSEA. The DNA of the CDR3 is TGCAGCGTTGAAGACACCATTACAGGGGGAACCTACAATGAGCAGTTCTTC. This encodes CSVEDTITGGTYNEQFF.

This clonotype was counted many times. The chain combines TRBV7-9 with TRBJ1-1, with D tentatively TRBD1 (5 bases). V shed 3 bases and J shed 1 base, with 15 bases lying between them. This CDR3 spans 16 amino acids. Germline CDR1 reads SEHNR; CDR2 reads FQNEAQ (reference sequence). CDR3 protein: CASSFSSGLGNTEAFF. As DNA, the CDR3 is TGTGCCAGCAGCTTTTCTTCAGGGCTGGGGAACACTGAAGCTTTCTTT.

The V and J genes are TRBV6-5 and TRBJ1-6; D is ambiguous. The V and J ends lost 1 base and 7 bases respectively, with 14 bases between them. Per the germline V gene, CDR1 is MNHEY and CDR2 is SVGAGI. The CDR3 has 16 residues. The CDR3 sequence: CASSYFGPVGNSPLHF. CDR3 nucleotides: TGTGCCAGCAGTTACTTCGGACCCGTGGGGAATTCACCCCTCCACTTT.

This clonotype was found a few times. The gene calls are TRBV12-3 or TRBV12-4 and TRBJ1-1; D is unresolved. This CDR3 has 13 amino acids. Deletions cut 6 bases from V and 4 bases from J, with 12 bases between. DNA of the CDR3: TGTGCCAGCAGCCCCACGGACGTCACTGAAGCTTTCTTT. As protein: CASSPTDVTEAFF.

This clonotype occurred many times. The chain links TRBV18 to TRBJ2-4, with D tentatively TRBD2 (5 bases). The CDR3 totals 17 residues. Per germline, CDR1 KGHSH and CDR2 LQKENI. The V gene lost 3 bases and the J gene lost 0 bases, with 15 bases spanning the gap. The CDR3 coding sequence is TGTGCCAGCTCACCTAGTCCCGGGATCGTAGCCAAAAACATTCAGTACTTC. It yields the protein CASSPSPGIVAKNIQYF. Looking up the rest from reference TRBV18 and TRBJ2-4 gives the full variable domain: NAGVMQNPRHLVRRRGQEARLRCSPMKGHSHVYWYRQLPEEGLKFMVYLQKENIIDESGMPKERFSAEFPKEGPSILRIQQVVRGDSAAYFCASSPSPGIVAKNIQYFGAGTRLSVL.

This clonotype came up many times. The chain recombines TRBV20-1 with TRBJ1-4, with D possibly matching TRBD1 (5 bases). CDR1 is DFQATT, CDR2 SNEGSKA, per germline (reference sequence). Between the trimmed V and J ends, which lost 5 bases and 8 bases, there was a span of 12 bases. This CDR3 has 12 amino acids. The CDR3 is CSAETGGEKLFF. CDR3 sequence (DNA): TGCAGTGCTGAAACGGGGGGGGAAAAACTGTTTTTT.

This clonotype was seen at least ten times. The CDR3 DNA sequence: TGTGCCAGCAGCTTAGGGACGGGGAACACTGAAGCTTTCTTT. Translation gives CASSLGTGNTEAFF. The chain is built from TRBV7-8 and TRBJ1-1; D call uncertain. Germline V CDR1 and CDR2: SGHVS, FQNEAQ. The length of the CDR3 is 14 residues. V was clipped by 1 base and J by 1 base, with 7 bases between them.

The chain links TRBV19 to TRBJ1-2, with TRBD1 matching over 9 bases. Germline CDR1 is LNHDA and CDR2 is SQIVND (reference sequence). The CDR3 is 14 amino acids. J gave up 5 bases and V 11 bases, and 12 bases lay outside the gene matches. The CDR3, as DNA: TGTGCCGTGGGACGGGACAGGGAAAAATATGGCTACACCTTC. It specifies CAVGRDREKYGYTF.

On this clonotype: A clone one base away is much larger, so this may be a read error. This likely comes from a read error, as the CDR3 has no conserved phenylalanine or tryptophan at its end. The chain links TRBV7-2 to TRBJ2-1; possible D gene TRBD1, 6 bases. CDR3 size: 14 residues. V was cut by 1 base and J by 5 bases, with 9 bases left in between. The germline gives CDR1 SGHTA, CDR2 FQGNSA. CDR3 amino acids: CASSLGQGNNEQFY. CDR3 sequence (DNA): TGTGCCAGCAGCTTAGGTCAGGGGAACAATGAGCAGTTCTAC.

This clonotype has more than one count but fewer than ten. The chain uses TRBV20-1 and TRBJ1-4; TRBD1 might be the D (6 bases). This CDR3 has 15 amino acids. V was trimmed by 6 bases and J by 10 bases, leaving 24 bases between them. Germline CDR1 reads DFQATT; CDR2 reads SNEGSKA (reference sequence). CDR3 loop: CSAKGQIWGTGKLFF. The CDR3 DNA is TGCAGTGCGAAAGGACAGATTTGGGGGACCGGAAAACTGTTTTTT.

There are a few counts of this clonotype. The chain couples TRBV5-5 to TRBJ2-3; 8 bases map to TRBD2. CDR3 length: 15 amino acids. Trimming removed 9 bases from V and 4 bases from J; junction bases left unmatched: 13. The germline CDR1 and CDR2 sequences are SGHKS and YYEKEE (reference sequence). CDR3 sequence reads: CATRRGAGIPDTQYF. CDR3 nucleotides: TGTGCCACCCGGCGGGGGGCCGGAATACCAGATACGCAGTATTTT. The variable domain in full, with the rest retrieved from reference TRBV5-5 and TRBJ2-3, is DAGVTQSPTHLIKTRGQQVTLRCSPISGHKSVSWYQQVLGQGPQFIFQYYEKEERGRGNFPDRFSARQFPNYSSELNVNALLLGDSALYLCATRRGAGIPDTQYFGPGTRLTVL.

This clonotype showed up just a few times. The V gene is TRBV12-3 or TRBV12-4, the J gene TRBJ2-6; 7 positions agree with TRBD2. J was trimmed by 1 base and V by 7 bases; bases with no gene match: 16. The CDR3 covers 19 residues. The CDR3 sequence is CASKLREGFYDSGANVLTF. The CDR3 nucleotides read TGTGCCAGCAAACTCAGGGAGGGTTTTTATGATTCTGGGGCCAACGTCCTGACTTTC.

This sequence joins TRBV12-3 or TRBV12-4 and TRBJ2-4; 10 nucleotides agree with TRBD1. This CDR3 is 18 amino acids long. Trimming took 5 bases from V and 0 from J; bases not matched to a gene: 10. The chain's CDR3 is CASSPPRRTGGAKNIQYF. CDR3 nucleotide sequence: TGTGCCAGCAGTCCTCCCCGTCGGACAGGGGGAGCCAAAAACATTCAGTACTTC.

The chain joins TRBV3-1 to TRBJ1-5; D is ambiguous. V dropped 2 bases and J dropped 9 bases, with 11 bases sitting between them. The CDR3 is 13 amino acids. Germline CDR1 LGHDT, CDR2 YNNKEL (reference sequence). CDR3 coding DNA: TGTGCCAGCAGCCAAACGGCTGTGGGGCCCCAGCATTTT. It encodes CASSQTAVGPQHF.

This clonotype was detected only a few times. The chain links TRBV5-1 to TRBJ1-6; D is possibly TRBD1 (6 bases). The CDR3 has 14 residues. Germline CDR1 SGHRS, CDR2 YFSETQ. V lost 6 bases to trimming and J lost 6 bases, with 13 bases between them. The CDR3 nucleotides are TGCGCCAGCACTGACAGGACCTCTAATTCACCCCTCCACTTT. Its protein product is CASTDRTSNSPLHF. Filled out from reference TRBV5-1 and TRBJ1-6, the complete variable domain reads KAGVTQTPRYLIKTRGQQVTLSCSPISGHRSVSWYQQTPGQGLQFLFEYFSETQRNKGNFPGRFSGRQFSNSRSEMNVSTLELGDSALYLCASTDRTSNSPLHFGNGTRLTVT.

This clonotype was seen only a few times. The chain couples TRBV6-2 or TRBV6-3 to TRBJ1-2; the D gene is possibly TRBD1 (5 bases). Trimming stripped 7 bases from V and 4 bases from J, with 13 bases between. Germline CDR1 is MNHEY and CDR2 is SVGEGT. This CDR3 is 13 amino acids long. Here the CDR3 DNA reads TGTGCCAGCACCCTCGACAGATTCTATGGCTACACCTTC. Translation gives CASTLDRFYGYTF.

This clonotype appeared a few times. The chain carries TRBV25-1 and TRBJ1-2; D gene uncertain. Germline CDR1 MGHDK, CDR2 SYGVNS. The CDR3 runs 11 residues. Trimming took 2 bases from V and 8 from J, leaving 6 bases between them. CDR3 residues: CASSEQGGYTF. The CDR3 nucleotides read TGTGCCAGCAGTGAACAAGGAGGCTACACCTTC.

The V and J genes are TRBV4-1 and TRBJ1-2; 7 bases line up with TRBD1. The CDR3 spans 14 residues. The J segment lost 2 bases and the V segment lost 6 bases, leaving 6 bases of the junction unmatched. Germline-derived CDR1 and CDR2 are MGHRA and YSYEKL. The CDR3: CASRTPGGNYGYTF. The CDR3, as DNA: TGCGCCAGCAGGACACCAGGGGGGAACTATGGCTACACCTTC.